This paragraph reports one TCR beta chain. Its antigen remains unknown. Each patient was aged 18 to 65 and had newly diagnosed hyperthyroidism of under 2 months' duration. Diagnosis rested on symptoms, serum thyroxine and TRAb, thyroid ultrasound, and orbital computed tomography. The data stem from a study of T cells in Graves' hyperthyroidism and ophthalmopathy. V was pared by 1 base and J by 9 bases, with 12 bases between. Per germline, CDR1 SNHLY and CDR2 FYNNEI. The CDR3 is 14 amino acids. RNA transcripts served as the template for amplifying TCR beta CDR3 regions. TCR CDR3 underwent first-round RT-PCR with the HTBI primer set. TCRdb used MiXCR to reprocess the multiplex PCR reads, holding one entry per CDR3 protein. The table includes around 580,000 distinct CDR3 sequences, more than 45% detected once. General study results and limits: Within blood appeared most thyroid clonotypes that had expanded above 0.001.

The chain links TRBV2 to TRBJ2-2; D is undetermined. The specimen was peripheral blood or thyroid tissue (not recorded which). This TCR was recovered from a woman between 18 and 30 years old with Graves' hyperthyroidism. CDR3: CASSEVSFHRELFF. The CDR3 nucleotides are TGTGCCAGCAGTGAAGTATCTTTCCACCGGGAGCTGTTTTTT.